This T cell receptor (beta chain) was documented in a study of human T cells and chemical hapten exposure. Study overall: The sensitizing agent was 2% DPC, placed on about 2 cm by about 2 cm of upper inner arm skin. Whole-study results and caveats: Every donor had alopecia, and their immune response may therefore differ from healthy people's.

Unique molecular identifiers were linked by the library to individual cDNA molecules. TCRdb reanalysed the RACE reads using MiXCR and keeps one entry per CDR3 protein. The sample has roughly 100,000 distinct CDR3 sequences; under 14% are singletons. Time point described: pre-sensitization, week 0. Treatment denoted: therapeutic diphenylcyclopropenone sensitization with weekly scalp DPC. People who gave samples had alopecia, were 18 to 70 years old, and were suitable for DPC. CDR1 and CDR2 (germline): SGHRS, YFSETQ. The CDR3 length is 16 residues. V shed 5 bases and J 1 base; nucleotides not matched to a gene: 8. This clonotype was seen only a few times. Antigen: not known.

This rearrangement joins TRBV5-1 to TRBJ2-3, with 9 bases aligning to TRBD2. This receptor was obtained from a woman aged 60-75 years with alopecia areata. Some clones in this sample may be carry-over from other donors' samples. The specimen comprised whole blood, sampled in connection with sensitization to the hapten diphenylcyclopropenone (DPC). The CDR3 region has the DNA TGCGCCAGCAGTTTACCCTTAGCGGGGGGCACAGATACGCAGTATTTT. Its protein is CASSLPLAGGTDTQYF.